The 27 T cell receptor beta chains below come from one sample, sequenced in a study of shared clonotypes between healthy human individuals. Repertoires were generated with immunoSEQ multiplex PCR, while TCRdb's copy carries only in-frame clones and drops some. Among some 380,000 clones listed, about 96% were seen once. Sequencing was performed on memory CD8+ T cells sorted from blood. The subset: CD45RO+ cells pooled with CCR7-negative TemRA cells. The receptors here all came from a young man in good health.

This clone was found once. CDR3 bases: TGTGCCAGCAGTCCAGACGGGCTAGCGGGACAAAGAGATACGCAGTATTTT. Protein: CASSPDGLAGQRDTQYF. This sequence joins TRBV27 and TRBJ2-3; 9 nucleotides match TRBD2. Germline CDR1 MNHEY, CDR2 SMNVEV (reference sequence). Trimming cost V 5 bases and J 5 bases; bases outside gene matches: 14. The CDR3 is 17 amino acids.

V usage is TRBV7-2 and J usage is TRBJ2-7; tentatively, D is TRBD2 (5 bases). The length of the CDR3 is 14 residues. Trimming shortened V by 5 bases and J by 5 bases, and 16 bases separated the two germline ends. CDR1 SGHTA and CDR2 FQGNSA come from the germline V gene. The CDR3 protein is CASSPKNTRNEQYF. CDR3 coding DNA: TGTGCCAGCAGCCCCAAAAATACTAGGAACGAGCAGTACTTC. Based on the CDR3 plus reference TRBV7-2 and TRBJ2-7, the full variable domain is GAGVSQSPSNKVTEKGKDVELRCDPISGHTALYWYRQSLGQGLEFLIYFQGNSAPDKSGLPSDRFSAERTGGSVSTLTIQRTQQEDSAVYLCASSPKNTRNEQYFGPGTRLTVT.

The chain employs TRBV9 and TRBJ2-4, with 11 bases matching TRBD2. The V gene's germline CDR1 is SGDLS and CDR2 YYNGEE. With V trimmed by 0 bases and J by 2 bases, 7 bases remained unmatched. The CDR3 is 18 amino acids. In DNA form, the CDR3 reads TGTGCCAGCAGCGTAGGACTAGCGGGATTCGCGTCCAAAAACATTCAGTACTTC. Protein product: CASSVGLAGFASKNIQYF.

The CDR3 DNA is TGTGCCAGCAGCGTGGGTAGCTCTATCGAGCAGTACTTC. Protein product: CASSVGSSIEQYF. V is TRBV9 and J is TRBJ2-7, with D unclear. V was clipped by 2 bases and J by 6 bases, with 12 bases between them. Germline-derived CDR1 and CDR2 are SGDLS and YYNGEE. The CDR3 extends over 13 amino acids.

V usage is TRBV19 and J usage is TRBJ1-2; D not certain. The CDR3 totals 13 residues. V was cut by 6 bases and J by 3 bases, with 11 bases left in between. Germline CDR1 reads LNHDA; CDR2 reads SQIVND (reference sequence). Here the CDR3 DNA reads TGTGCCAGTAGGCCGGGATTAGACTATGGCTACACCTTC. It encodes CASRPGLDYGYTF.

This clone occurred a few times. The rearrangement joins TRBV5-1 to TRBJ2-1, with D hard to call. This CDR3 region has 14 residues. Trimming left V 4 bases short and J 3 bases short, with 11 bases between. Per the germline V gene, CDR1 is SGHRS and CDR2 is YFSETQ. The DNA of the CDR3 is TGCGCCAGCAGCCCCAGCCTAGACTACAATGAGCAGTTCTTC. Translating it yields CASSPSLDYNEQFF.

This clone was detected once. The J gene is TRBJ2-3, the V gene TRBV6-6; TRBD2 agrees at 7 bases. Germline V gene data show CDR1 as MNHNY and CDR2 as SVGAGI (reference sequence). The CDR3 contains 14 residues. Trimming cost V 5 bases and J 8 bases; bases outside gene matches: 10. The CDR3 nucleotides are TGTGCCAGCAGTCCTGGGGAGGGCCTGGGTACGCAGTATTTT. It specifies CASSPGEGLGTQYF.

In its sample, this clone was seen once. V is TRBV11-2 and J is TRBJ1-5; D uncertain. The CDR3 length is 16 residues. V was pared by 0 bases and J by 4 bases, with 13 bases between. Germline loops: CDR1 SGHAT, CDR2 FQNNGV. The CDR3 spells CASSLDLAGGNQPQHF. Written as DNA, the CDR3 is TGTGCCAGCAGCTTAGATCTTGCAGGAGGGAATCAGCCCCAGCATTTT. Filled out from reference TRBV11-2 and TRBJ1-5, the complete variable domain reads EAGVAQSPRYKIIEKRQSVAFWCNPISGHATLYWYQQILGQGPKLLIQFQNNGVVDDSQLPKDRFSAERLKGVDSTLKIQPAKLEDSAVYLCASSLDLAGGNQPQHFGDGTRLSIL.

The chain couples TRBV28 to TRBJ1-2, with 7 bases that match TRBD1. The V segment lost 2 bases and the J segment 7 bases; nucleotides outside the gene matches: 1. In germline, CDR1 is MDHEN, CDR2 SYDVKM. The CDR3 extends over 12 amino acids. CDR3 coding DNA: TGTGCCAGCAGTTTAGACAGGGTTGGCTACACCTTC. It translates to CASSLDRVGYTF.

The V call is TRBV7-9, the J call TRBJ2-3, with 7 bases that match TRBD1. Trimming at V came to 5 bases and at J to 6 bases, leaving 2 bases not matched to a gene. This CDR3 is 12 amino acids long. CDR1 and CDR2 from the germline V gene are SEHNR and FQNEAQ (reference sequence). This CDR3 is CASSQQGDTQYF. CDR3 nucleotide sequence: TGTGCCAGCAGCCAACAGGGGGATACGCAGTATTTT.

Comment on this clone: The CDR3 carries no conserved terminal phenylalanine or tryptophan, so it likely arises from a read error. The V gene is TRBV10-3, the J gene TRBJ2-7; 12 positions match TRBD2. Germline V CDR1 and CDR2: ENHRY, SYGVKD. The CDR3 length is 16 residues. V was clipped by 4 bases and J by 2 bases; unmatched bases: 6. DNA for the CDR3: TGTGCCATCAGTGTTTTTTCTAGCGGGAGGGCCTACGAGCAGTACCTC. Residues: CAISVFSSGRAYEQYL.

The V call is TRBV25-1, the J call TRBJ1-2; TRBD1 agrees at 9 bases. Trimming took 0 bases from V and 6 from J; bases not matched to a gene: 2. This CDR3 has 14 amino acids. Germline CDR1 MGHDK, CDR2 SYGVNS. CDR3 region: CASSEYRTGDGYTF. The CDR3 region has the DNA TGTGCCAGCAGTGAATACCGGACAGGGGATGGCTACACCTTC.

V gene TRBV6-4 combines with J gene TRBJ1-5; the D gene is possibly TRBD1 (6 bases). CDR1 MRHNA and CDR2 SNTAGT come from the germline V gene. The ends were cut back, 2 bases at V and 4 bases at J, with 9 bases in the middle. The CDR3 is 14 residues long. The CDR3 DNA reads TGTGCCAGCAGTGACGAGGGGGGGAATCAGCCCCAGCATTTT. The encoded protein is CASSDEGGNQPQHF.

This rearrangement joins TRBV4-2 to TRBJ1-5; a weak D match, TRBD1 (5 bases). Germline V lookup: CDR1 LGHNA, CDR2 YNFKEQ. The V and J ends lost 1 base and 5 bases respectively, with 12 bases between them. The CDR3 length is 15 residues. The DNA of the CDR3 is TGTGCCAGCAGCCAAGCCGCGGGGGGAGATCAGCCCCAGCATTTT. Its protein is CASSQAAGGDQPQHF.

This chain joins TRBV25-1 and TRBJ1-3, with 7 bases aligning to TRBD1. The germline gives CDR1 MGHDK, CDR2 SYGVNS. This CDR3 is 16 amino acids long. V dropped 4 bases and J dropped 4; count of bases not matched to a gene: 10. CDR3 in amino acids: CASSGYRGDRGNTIYF. As DNA, the CDR3 is TGTGCCAGCAGTGGATACAGGGGAGATCGCGGAAACACCATATATTTT.

The chain joins TRBV6-5 to TRBJ1-2; 9 bases map to TRBD1. The CDR3 has 15 amino acids. CDR1 MNHEY and CDR2 SVGAGI come from the germline V gene. Trimming at V came to 8 bases and at J to 1 base, leaving 8 bases not matched to a gene. Written as DNA, the CDR3 is TGTGCCAGCTGCGGACAGGGGACAATTAACTATGGCTACACCTTC. It specifies CASCGQGTINYGYTF.

The chain is built from TRBV4-1 and TRBJ2-7; 11 bases are a match to TRBD2. Losses at the gene ends were 1 base for V and 2 bases for J; bases not matched to a gene: 4. The CDR3 length is 16 residues. CDR1 and CDR2 (germline): MGHRA, YSYEKL. CDR3 sequence: CASSQGLGLAAYEQYF. For the CDR3, the DNA is TGCGCCAGCAGCCAAGGATTGGGACTAGCGGCCTACGAGCAGTACTTC.

The V gene is TRBV9, the J gene TRBJ1-4; 9 nucleotides match TRBD1. The germline V gene encodes CDR1 SGDLS and CDR2 YYNGEE. After removal of 3 bases from V and 11 bases from J, the junction contained 2 bases not matched to a gene. CDR3 length equals 12 residues. CDR3 amino acids: CASSGTGAKLFF. The CDR3 bases are TGTGCCAGCAGCGGGACAGGGGCTAAACTGTTTTTT.

The chain recombines TRBV12-5 with TRBJ2-5; 7 bases match TRBD2. Germline V CDR1 and CDR2: LGHNT, FRNRAP. The J segment lost 2 bases and the V segment lost 1 base, leaving 10 bases of the junction unmatched. The CDR3 runs 17 residues. The CDR3 protein is CASGLGMTGGFQETQYF. The CDR3 DNA reads TGTGCTAGTGGTTTGGGTATGACGGGAGGCTTTCAAGAGACCCAGTACTTC. The full variable domain, completed using reference TRBV12-5 and TRBJ2-5, is DARVTQTPRHKVTEMGQEVTMRCQPILGHNTVFWYRQTMMQGLELLAYFRNRAPLDDSGMPKDRFSAEMPDATLATLKIQPSEPRDSAVYFCASGLGMTGGFQETQYFGPGTRLLVL.

The chain is built from TRBV2 and TRBJ2-5; 9 nucleotides line up with TRBD2. Germline CDR1 is SNHLY and CDR2 is FYNNEI. This CDR3 is built from 13 residues. J was trimmed by 3 bases and V by 4 bases; bases with no gene match: 0. The CDR3 DNA is TGTGCCAGCAGTGGCGGGGGGGAAGAGACCCAGTACTTC. It specifies CASSGGGEETQYF.

This chain links TRBV2 with TRBJ1-1; no reliable D call. V lost 6 bases and J lost 1, with 9 bases in between. The CDR3 has 13 residues. Germline V lookup: CDR1 SNHLY, CDR2 FYNNEI. The CDR3 DNA is TGTGCCAGCAGGACTGACTCGAACACTGAAGCTTTCTTT. Translated: CASRTDSNTEAFF.

As for this clone: The sample has other DNA sequences that encode this CDR3 too. This chain uses TRBV7-2 with TRBJ2-1, with TRBD2 as a possible D gene (5 bases). There are 15 residues in the CDR3. Germline V gene data show CDR1 as SGHTA and CDR2 as FQGNSA. Trimming pared 0 bases from V and 0 bases from J, leaving 6 bases between. The CDR3: CASSLAGVSYNEQFF. For the CDR3, the DNA is TGTGCCAGCAGCTTAGCGGGAGTCTCCTACAATGAGCAGTTCTTC.

The V gene is TRBV2, the J gene TRBJ2-2; D is unresolved. This CDR3 is built from 14 residues. CDR1 and CDR2 from the germline V gene are SNHLY and FYNNEI. V lost 7 bases to trimming and J lost 1 base, with 10 bases between them. The CDR3: CASIPGKNTGELFF. CDR3 DNA: TGTGCCAGCATCCCTGGGAAGAACACCGGGGAGCTGTTTTTT.

The chain combines TRBV4-2 with TRBJ2-5, with 8 bases lining up with TRBD2. Trimming at V came to 2 bases and at J to 5 bases, leaving 4 bases not matched to a gene. Germline V gene data show CDR1 as LGHNA and CDR2 as YNFKEQ. This CDR3 contains 14 residues. The DNA of the CDR3 is TGTGCCAGCAGCCAACGCGGGAGGATGGAGACCCAGTACTTC. Translation gives CASSQRGRMETQYF.

This chain connects TRBV18 to TRBJ2-7; no firm D call. The germline gives CDR1 KGHSH, CDR2 LQKENI. V was clipped by 3 bases and J by 4 bases, with 7 bases between them. This CDR3 contains 12 residues. The CDR3 region has the DNA TGTGCCAGCTCACCGAGACTTTACGAGCAGTACTTC. As protein: CASSPRLYEQYF.

A single count supports this clone. The chain uses TRBV19 and TRBJ2-2, with a possible D match to TRBD1 (6 bases). This CDR3 contains 13 residues. Trimming left V 6 bases short and J 3 bases short, with 8 bases between. Germline loops: CDR1 LNHDA, CDR2 SQIVND (reference sequence). The CDR3 sequence: CASRRGYTGELFF. The CDR3 DNA reads TGTGCCAGTAGAAGGGGGTACACCGGGGAGCTGTTTTTT.

V gene TRBV11-2 combines with J gene TRBJ1-1, with D perhaps TRBD1 (6 bases). V was clipped by 5 bases and J by 0 bases, with 13 bases between them. CDR1 and CDR2 from the germline V gene are SGHAT and FQNNGV. The CDR3 sequence is 15 residues long. DNA of the CDR3: TGTGCCAGCAGCCCCGGGACACTGATGAACACTGAAGCTTTCTTT. It yields the protein CASSPGTLMNTEAFF.